The next 30 T cell receptor beta chains were all read from a single sample in a study of blood T cell repertoires in COVID-19. The method was immunoSEQ multiplex PCR; TCRdb's version includes in-frame clones alone and lacks a portion of them. This sample has 85,000 to 120,000 clones, with around 75% found just once. The sequenced sample consisted of peripheral blood. The source is a human donor with acute or convalescent COVID-19. The donor label of this sample is uncertain.

The V gene is TRBV7-6, the J gene TRBJ2-2, with 9 bases aligning to TRBD2. The CDR3 extends over 15 amino acids. V shed 5 bases, J shed 5 bases, and the junction held 6 bases outside the gene matches. Germline CDR1 reads SGHVS; CDR2 reads FNYEAQ. The CDR3 sequence: CASSAPGLATGELFF. CDR3 nucleotide sequence: TGTGCCAGCAGCGCACCGGGACTAGCAACCGGGGAGCTGTTTTTT.

This rearrangement joins TRBV12-5 to TRBJ2-5; D is possibly TRBD1 (5 bases). CDR3 length: 14 amino acids. In germline, CDR1 is LGHNT, CDR2 FRNRAP. Trimming removed 6 bases from V and 2 bases from J, with 13 bases in between. The CDR3 sequence: CASGISPGQETQYF. In nucleotides, the CDR3 is TGTGCTAGTGGCATATCTCCAGGGCAAGAGACCCAGTACTTC.

This rearrangement joins TRBV6-5 to TRBJ1-2; 7 bases match TRBD1. There are 15 residues in the CDR3. The germline gives CDR1 MNHEY, CDR2 SVGAGI. J was trimmed by 6 bases and V by 2 bases; bases with no gene match: 9. In nucleotides, the CDR3 is TGTGCCAGCAGTTACACCCTAAGGACAGGAAATGGCTACACCTTC. The encoded protein is CASSYTLRTGNGYTF.

V is TRBV21-1 and J is TRBJ2-7; the DNA was not used to check the table's D call, TRBD2. TRBV21-1 is described as a pseudogene. CDR3 length: 13 amino acids. CDR3 residues: CQEWRGNHHEQYV. The DNA of the CDR3 is TGTCAGGAGTGGCGGGGGAATCATCACGAGCAGTACGTC.

Only one count was recorded for this clone. The chain couples TRBV4-2 to TRBJ1-2; 8 bases are shared with TRBD1. Per the germline V gene, CDR1 is LGHNA and CDR2 is YNFKEQ. This CDR3 spans 15 amino acids. Unmatched junction bases numbered 5, after V lost 1 base and J lost 4 bases. The CDR3 DNA sequence: TGTGCCAGCAGCCAAGCTCGGGACAGGCCCTATGGCTACACCTTC. Translated, it gives CASSQARDRPYGYTF.

This clone was recorded a few times. The chain's CDR3 is CASSPGQGRNEQYF. The CDR3 region has the DNA TGTGCCAGCAGCCCTGGACAGGGGAGGAACGAGCAGTACTTC. The chain combines TRBV3-1 (or the pseudogene TRBV3-2) with TRBJ2-7; TRBD1 aligns across 9 bases. V trimming: 4 bases; J trimming: 5 bases; junction bases outside the gene matches: 6. The germline gives CDR1 LGHDT, CDR2 YNNKEL (reference sequence). The CDR3 extends over 14 amino acids.

This chain uses TRBV5-1 with TRBJ2-1, with D tentatively TRBD2 (6 bases). The CDR3 totals 13 residues. The ends were cut back, 6 bases at V and 8 bases at J, with 15 bases in the middle. The germline V gene encodes CDR1 SGHRS and CDR2 YFSETQ. This chain's CDR3 is CASTVGGPHEQFF. CDR3 nucleotide sequence: TGCGCCAGCACCGTGGGGGGTCCTCATGAGCAGTTCTTC.

The gene calls are TRBV4-1 and TRBJ1-6, with D perhaps TRBD1 (5 bases). This CDR3 contains 17 residues. Per germline, CDR1 MGHRA and CDR2 YSYEKL. V was shortened by 0 bases and J by 10 bases, with 19 bases between the two germline ends. CDR3 nucleotides: TGCGCCAGCAGCCAAGATTGGATGGGGCCCCTAAGCTCACCCCTCCACTTT. Protein product: CASSQDWMGPLSSPLHF.

The table lists this clone with a few counts. The chain combines TRBV18 with TRBJ2-7, with TRBD1 matching over 8 bases. The CDR3 covers 15 residues. V trimming: 3 bases; J trimming: 5 bases; junction bases outside the gene matches: 9. CDR1 is KGHSH and CDR2 is LQKENI in the germline V gene. The CDR3: CASSPLQGAVDEQYF. The CDR3 coding sequence is TGTGCCAGCTCACCTCTTCAGGGGGCGGTCGACGAGCAGTACTTC.

The chain joins TRBV7-2 to TRBJ2-3; D is perhaps TRBD2 (6 bases). V lost 2 bases to trimming and J lost 9 bases, with 12 bases between them. Germline loops: CDR1 SGHTA, CDR2 FQGNSA. The CDR3 is 13 residues long. CDR3 protein: CASSLIGGGTQYF. CDR3 sequence (DNA): TGTGCCAGCAGCTTAATAGGTGGAGGGACGCAGTATTTT.

The chain combines TRBV29-1 with TRBJ1-1, with D unclear. Deletions cut 4 bases from V and 4 bases from J, with 7 bases between. This CDR3 is built from 11 residues. Germline values: CDR1 SQVTM, CDR2 ANQGSEA. CDR3 nucleotides: TGCAGCGTTGGCGCGGTCACTGAAGCTTTCTTT. Amino acid sequence: CSVGAVTEAFF.

The rearrangement links TRBV6-5 to TRBJ1-2; TRBD1 might be the D (6 bases). This CDR3 is 13 amino acids long. Between the trimmed V and J ends, which lost 5 bases and 4 bases, there was a span of 11 bases. Germline V gene lookup returns CDR1 MNHEY and CDR2 SVGAGI. As DNA, the CDR3 is TGTGCCAGCAGTCTGGACAGAAGCTATGGCTACACCTTC. This codes for CASSLDRSYGYTF.

This chain uses TRBV2 with TRBJ2-4; D gene uncertain. The V gene's germline CDR1 is SNHLY and CDR2 FYNNEI. The CDR3 extends over 12 amino acids. Trimming took off 6 bases at V and 0 bases at J, with 3 bases between the two ends. The CDR3 region has the DNA TGTGCCAGCAGCCTAGCCAAAAACATTCAGTACTTC. It codes for CASSLAKNIQYF.

The V gene is TRBV11-2, the J gene TRBJ1-3; TRBD1 might be the D (6 bases). V was clipped by 0 bases and J by 8 bases, with 8 bases between them. This CDR3 has 13 residues. Germline-derived CDR1 and CDR2 are SGHAT and FQNNGV. DNA of the CDR3: TGTGCCAGCAGCTTAGAATACAGGGACACCATATATTTT. Translation gives CASSLEYRDTIYF.

The V and J genes are TRBV12-5 and TRBJ2-7; 8 bases line up with TRBD2. CDR3 length: 14 amino acids. Germline CDR1 and CDR2: LGHNT and FRNRAP. Trimming took 7 bases from V and 1 from J; bases not matched to a gene: 6. The CDR3 sequence is CASALTSGSYEQYF. CDR3 DNA: TGTGCTAGTGCCCTCACTAGCGGATCCTACGAGCAGTACTTC.

The chain recombines TRBV3-1 (or the pseudogene TRBV3-2) with TRBJ2-2; 12 bases are shared with TRBD2. With V trimmed by 2 bases and J by 4 bases, 5 bases remained unmatched. The germline V gene has CDR1 LGHDT and CDR2 YNNKEL (reference sequence). This CDR3 contains 17 residues. The CDR3: CASSQRGLAGTTGELFF. The CDR3 bases are TGTGCCAGCAGCCAAAGAGGACTAGCGGGGACCACCGGGGAGCTGTTTTTT.

This chain's CDR3 is CASSHRQGASQPQHF. The CDR3 nucleotides are TGCGCCAGCAGCCACAGACAGGGGGCCAGTCAGCCCCAGCATTTT. V and J are TRBV4-1 and TRBJ1-5; TRBD1 matches 10 bases. V dropped 3 bases and J dropped 6; count of bases not matched to a gene: 5. This CDR3 comprises 15 residues. Per the germline V gene, CDR1 is MGHRA and CDR2 is YSYEKL.

The V and J genes are TRBV6-6 and TRBJ1-2, with TRBD1 matching over 7 bases. Unmatched junction bases numbered 16, after V lost 5 bases and J lost 1 base. The CDR3 loop spans 18 amino acids. Germline CDR1 MNHNY, CDR2 SVGAGI (reference sequence). CDR3 nucleotide sequence: TGTGCCAGCAGTCCCTCAGGTGGCAGGGGGACTCTTAACTATGGCTACACCTTC. Protein product: CASSPSGGRGTLNYGYTF.

J is TRBJ2-3 and V is TRBV24-1; 7 bases line up with TRBD2. The germline CDR1 and CDR2 sequences are KGHDR and SFDVKD. This CDR3 has 15 amino acids. The V and J ends lost 3 bases and 8 bases, in that order; junction bases with no gene match: 10. The CDR3 DNA sequence: TGTGCCACCAGTGATCCGGGATTCAGGGAGGGTACGCAGTATTTT. Its protein is CATSDPGFREGTQYF.

The sample holds a few counts of this clone. The rearrangement uses TRBV29-1 and TRBJ2-1; D might be TRBD2 (5 bases). The germline gives CDR1 SQVTM, CDR2 ANQGSEA. V lost 8 bases and J 7 bases, leaving 15 bases between the germline ends. The CDR3 totals 12 residues. As DNA, the CDR3 is TGCAGCTCTCGTAGGACTTTGAATGAGCAGTTCTTC. This codes for CSSRRTLNEQFF.

The chain uses TRBV4-1 and TRBJ2-5; 9 nucleotides align to TRBD2. The CDR3 is made up of 15 amino acids. Germline CDR1 and CDR2: MGHRA and YSYEKL. With 4 bases clipped from V and 3 bases from J, the junction kept 6 bases outside the gene matches. Written as DNA, the CDR3 is TGCGCCAGCAGCCGCCTAGCGGGGATGGAAGAGACCCAGTACTTC. Translating gives CASSRLAGMEETQYF.

This chain uses TRBV6-1 with TRBJ1-5; D not resolved. CDR3 length: 15 residues. Looked up from germline, CDR1 is MNHNS and CDR2 is SASEGT. V was cut by 0 bases and J by 4 bases, with 10 bases left in between. CDR3 sequence reads: CASSEAGRVNQPQHF. CDR3 in DNA: TGTGCCAGCAGTGAAGCGGGGAGAGTGAATCAGCCCCAGCATTTT.

This clone was counted between two and nine times. This rearrangement joins TRBV5-6 to TRBJ2-3; no clear D gene. This CDR3 has 14 amino acids. V was cut by 4 bases and J by 4 bases, with 13 bases left in between. Germline V gives CDR1 SGHDT, CDR2 YYEEEE. The CDR3 DNA sequence: TGTGCCAGCAGCAACTTAATTCGTCCAGATACGCAGTATTTT. It is translated as CASSNLIRPDTQYF.

The V and J genes are TRBV7-6 and TRBJ1-1; TRBD1 is a possible D gene (6 bases). Trimming shortened V by 4 bases and J by 0 bases, and 12 bases separated the two germline ends. The CDR3 covers 15 residues. Germline CDR1 reads SGHVS; CDR2 reads FNYEAQ. CDR3 sequence (DNA): TGTGCCAGCAGCTCGATGGGGGCGATGAACACTGAAGCTTTCTTT. Translating it yields CASSSMGAMNTEAFF.

The chain couples TRBV4-1 to TRBJ2-3, with TRBD1 identical over 7 bases. CDR1 and CDR2 from the germline V gene are MGHRA and YSYEKL. This CDR3 comprises 15 residues. The V and J ends lost 1 base and 2 bases, in that order; junction bases with no gene match: 3. The CDR3 here is CASSQGQGFTDTQYF. The CDR3 DNA reads as TGCGCCAGCAGCCAAGGACAGGGATTCACAGATACGCAGTATTTT.

The rearrangement links TRBV2 to TRBJ1-5; maybe TRBD1 (6 bases). The CDR3 runs to 15 residues. V was cut by 4 bases and J by 11 bases, with 21 bases left in between. Germline V gives CDR1 SNHLY, CDR2 FYNNEI. The CDR3 sequence is CASSVSRGGVSAQHF. The CDR3, as DNA: TGTGCCAGCAGTGTATCGAGGGGGGGAGTCTCGGCCCAGCATTTT.

This clone was counted between two and nine times. V is TRBV30 and J is TRBJ1-4; 7 bases match TRBD1. V was clipped by 1 base and J by 7 bases; unmatched bases: 9. Germline V lookup: CDR1 GTSNPN, CDR2 SVGIG (reference sequence). This CDR3 has 15 amino acids. This chain's CDR3 is CAWSGSGTVSEKLFF. CDR3 nucleotides: TGTGCCTGGAGTGGGTCCGGGACAGTAAGTGAAAAACTGTTTTTT.

This clone was counted between two and nine times. V is TRBV19 and J is TRBJ1-2, with D maybe TRBD1 (6 bases). Germline CDR1 reads LNHDA; CDR2 reads SQIVND (reference sequence). This CDR3 spans 13 amino acids. V shed 6 bases and J shed 8 bases, with 16 bases lying between them. For the CDR3, the DNA is TGTGCCAGTAGCCCTGCAGGGGTCTGGGGCTACACCTTC. It yields the protein CASSPAGVWGYTF.

J is TRBJ1-4 and V is TRBV27, with a weak D call TRBD1 (5 bases). The CDR3 runs 15 residues. V lost 5 bases and J 0 bases, leaving 10 bases between the germline ends. Germline V gene sequence: CDR1 MNHEY, CDR2 SMNVEV (reference sequence). This CDR3 reads CASSLGGATNEKLFF. CDR3 DNA sequence: TGTGCCAGCAGTCTGGGGGGGGCAACTAATGAAAAACTGTTTTTT.

V gene TRBV6-5 combines with J gene TRBJ2-3, with 8 nucleotides matching TRBD1. The CDR3 totals 15 residues. J was trimmed by 2 bases and V by 7 bases; bases with no gene match: 8. Per germline, CDR1 MNHEY and CDR2 SVGAGI. The CDR3 DNA sequence: TGTGCCAGCACCCTTGGACAGGGAGCCACAGATACGCAGTATTTT. This sequence encodes CASTLGQGATDTQYF.